This T cell receptor (beta chain) is drawn from a study of cytomegalovirus exposure and HLA in healthy donors. About this clone itself: Its antigen is not identified.

V was cut by 2 bases and J by 6 bases, with 14 bases left in between. The CDR3 extends over 14 amino acids. Germline-derived CDR1 and CDR2 are SGHVS and FQNEAQ. Researchers ran the PCR with 60 Vbeta and 13 Jbeta primers. Profiled with immunoSEQ multiplex PCR; TCRdb holds only in-frame clones, not every one. The sample shows about 98,000 clones, about four fifths of them seen only once. Findings and limits, study-wide: Looking again later, the authors saw that most CMV-associated TCR beta chains seemed HLA-restricted.

The J gene is TRBJ2-7, the V gene TRBV7-8; tentatively, D is TRBD1 (5 bases). Sequencing input: PBMCs. The receptor's source is a young man in good health and CMV-seropositive. The CDR3 DNA reads TGTGCCAGCAGCTTAAGGGCCAGGGAAGGCGAGCAGTACTTC. This gives the protein CASSLRAREGEQYF.